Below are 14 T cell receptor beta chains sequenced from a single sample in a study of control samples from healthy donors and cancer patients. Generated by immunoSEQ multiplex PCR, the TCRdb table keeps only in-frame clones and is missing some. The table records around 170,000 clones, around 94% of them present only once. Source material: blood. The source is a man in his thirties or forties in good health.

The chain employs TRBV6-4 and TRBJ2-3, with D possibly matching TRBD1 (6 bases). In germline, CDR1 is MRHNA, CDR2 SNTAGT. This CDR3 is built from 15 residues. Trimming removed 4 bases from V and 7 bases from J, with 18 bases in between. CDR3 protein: CASSATGSQGNTQYF. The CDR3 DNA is TGTGCCAGCAGTGCTACAGGGAGCCAGGGAAATACGCAGTATTTT.

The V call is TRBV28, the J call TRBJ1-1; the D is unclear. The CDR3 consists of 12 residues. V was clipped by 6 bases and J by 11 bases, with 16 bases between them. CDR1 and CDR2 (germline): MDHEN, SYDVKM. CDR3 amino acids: CASSMARVIAFF. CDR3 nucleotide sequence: TGTGCCAGCAGCATGGCACGGGTTATTGCTTTCTTT. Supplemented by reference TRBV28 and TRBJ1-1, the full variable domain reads DVKVTQSSRYLVKRTGEKVFLECVQDMDHENMFWYRQDPGLGLRLIYFSYDVKMKEKGDIPEGYSVSREKKERFSLILESASTNQTSMYLCASSMARVIAFFGQGTRLTVV.

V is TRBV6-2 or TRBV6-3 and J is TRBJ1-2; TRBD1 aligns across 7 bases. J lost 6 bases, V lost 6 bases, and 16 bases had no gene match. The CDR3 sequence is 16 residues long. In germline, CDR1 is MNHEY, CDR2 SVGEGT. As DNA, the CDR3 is TGTGCCAGCAGCCAACCCCCGGGACAGTCTAGGGATGGCTACACCTTC. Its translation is CASSQPPGQSRDGYTF.

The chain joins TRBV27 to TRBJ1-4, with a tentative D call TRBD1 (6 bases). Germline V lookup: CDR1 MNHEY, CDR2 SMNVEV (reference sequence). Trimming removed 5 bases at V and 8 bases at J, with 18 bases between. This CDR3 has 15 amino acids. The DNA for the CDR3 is TGTGCCAGCAGTCCACCGGGGACAAGGGGGGAAAAACTGTTTTTT. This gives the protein CASSPPGTRGEKLFF.

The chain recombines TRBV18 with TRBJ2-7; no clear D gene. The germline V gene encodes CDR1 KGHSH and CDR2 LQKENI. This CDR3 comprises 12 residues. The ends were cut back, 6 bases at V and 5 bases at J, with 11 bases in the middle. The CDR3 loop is CASSGVVDEQYF. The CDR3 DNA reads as TGTGCCAGCTCTGGGGTTGTGGACGAGCAGTACTTC.

CDR3 region: CASSLVRESPYNEQFF. CDR3 DNA: TGTGCCAGCAGCTTAGTTAGGGAGTCCCCCTACAATGAGCAGTTCTTC. J is TRBJ2-1 and V is TRBV7-2; maybe TRBD2 (5 bases). Germline V lookup: CDR1 SGHTA, CDR2 FQGNSA. This CDR3 has 16 amino acids. V lost 1 base, J lost 2 bases, and 12 bases lay in between.

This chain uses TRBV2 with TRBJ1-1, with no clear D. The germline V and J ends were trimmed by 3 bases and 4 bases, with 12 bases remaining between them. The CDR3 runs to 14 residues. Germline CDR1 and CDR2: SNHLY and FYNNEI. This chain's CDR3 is CASSDAGSLTEAFF. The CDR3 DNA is TGTGCCAGCAGTGACGCGGGGTCGCTCACTGAAGCTTTCTTT.

DNA for the CDR3: TGCGCCAGCAGCTTGCGTGGGGGGAGCATGAACACTGAAGCTTTCTTT. Its protein is CASSLRGGSMNTEAFF. The rearrangement joins TRBV5-1 to TRBJ1-1, with D perhaps TRBD1 (5 bases). CDR3 length: 16 amino acids. V lost 1 base and J 0 bases, leaving 13 bases between the germline ends. Per the germline V gene, CDR1 is SGHRS and CDR2 is YFSETQ.

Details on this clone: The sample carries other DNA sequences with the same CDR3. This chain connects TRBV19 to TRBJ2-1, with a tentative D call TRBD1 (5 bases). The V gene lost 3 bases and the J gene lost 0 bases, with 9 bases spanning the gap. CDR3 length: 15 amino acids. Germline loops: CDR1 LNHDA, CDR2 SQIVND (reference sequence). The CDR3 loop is CASSIVQGSYNEQFF. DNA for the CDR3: TGTGCCAGTAGTATTGTCCAGGGCTCCTACAATGAGCAGTTCTTC.

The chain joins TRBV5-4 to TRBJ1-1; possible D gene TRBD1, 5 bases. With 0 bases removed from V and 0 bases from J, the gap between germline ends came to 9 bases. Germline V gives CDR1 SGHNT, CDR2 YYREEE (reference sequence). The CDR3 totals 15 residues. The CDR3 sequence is CASSLGGKVNTEAFF. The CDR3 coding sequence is TGTGCCAGCAGCTTGGGGGGCAAAGTGAACACTGAAGCTTTCTTT.

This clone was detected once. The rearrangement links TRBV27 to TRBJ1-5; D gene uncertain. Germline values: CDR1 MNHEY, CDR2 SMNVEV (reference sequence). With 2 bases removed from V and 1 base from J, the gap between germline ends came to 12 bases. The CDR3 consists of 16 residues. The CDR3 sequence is CASSLLGRASNQPQHF. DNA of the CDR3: TGTGCCAGCAGTTTACTGGGGAGGGCCAGCAATCAGCCCCAGCATTTT.

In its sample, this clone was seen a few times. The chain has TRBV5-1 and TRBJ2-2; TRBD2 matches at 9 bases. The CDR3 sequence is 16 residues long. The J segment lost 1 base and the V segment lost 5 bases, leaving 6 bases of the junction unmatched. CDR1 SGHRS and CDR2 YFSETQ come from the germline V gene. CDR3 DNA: TGCGCCAGCAGAGCGGGGGGTAAGGGGAACACCGGGGAGCTGTTTTTT. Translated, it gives CASRAGGKGNTGELFF.

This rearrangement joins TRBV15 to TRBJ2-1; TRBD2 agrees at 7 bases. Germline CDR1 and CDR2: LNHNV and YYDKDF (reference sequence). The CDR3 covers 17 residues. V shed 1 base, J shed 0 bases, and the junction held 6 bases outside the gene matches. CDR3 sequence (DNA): TGTGCCACCAGCAGAGTGGGGGGGACCAGCTCCTACAATGAGCAGTTCTTC. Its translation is CATSRVGGTSSYNEQFF.

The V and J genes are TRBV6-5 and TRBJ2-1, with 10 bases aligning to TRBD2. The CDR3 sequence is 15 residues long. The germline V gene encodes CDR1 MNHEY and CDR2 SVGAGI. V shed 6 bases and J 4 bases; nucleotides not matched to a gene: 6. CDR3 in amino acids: CASRTSGLRYNEQFF. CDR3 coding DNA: TGTGCCAGCAGGACTAGCGGGCTGAGGTACAATGAGCAGTTCTTC.